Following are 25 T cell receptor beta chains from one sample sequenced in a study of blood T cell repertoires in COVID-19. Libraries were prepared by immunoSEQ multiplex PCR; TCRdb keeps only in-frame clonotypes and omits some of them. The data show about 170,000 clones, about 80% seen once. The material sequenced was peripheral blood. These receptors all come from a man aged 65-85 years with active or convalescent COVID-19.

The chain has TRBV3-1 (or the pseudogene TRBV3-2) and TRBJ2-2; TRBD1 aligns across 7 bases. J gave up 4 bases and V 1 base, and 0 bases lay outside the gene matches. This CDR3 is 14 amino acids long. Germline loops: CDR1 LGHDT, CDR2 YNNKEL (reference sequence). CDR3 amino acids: CASSQAGGTGELFF. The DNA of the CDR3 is TGTGCCAGCAGCCAAGCAGGGGGCACCGGGGAGCTGTTTTTT.

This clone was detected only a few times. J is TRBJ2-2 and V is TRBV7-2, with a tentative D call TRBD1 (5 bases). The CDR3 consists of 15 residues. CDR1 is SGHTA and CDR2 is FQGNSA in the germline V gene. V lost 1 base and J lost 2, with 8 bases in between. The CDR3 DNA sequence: TGTGCCAGCAGCTTAGGGGGCGCCAACACCGGGGAGCTGTTTTTT. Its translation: CASSLGGANTGELFF.

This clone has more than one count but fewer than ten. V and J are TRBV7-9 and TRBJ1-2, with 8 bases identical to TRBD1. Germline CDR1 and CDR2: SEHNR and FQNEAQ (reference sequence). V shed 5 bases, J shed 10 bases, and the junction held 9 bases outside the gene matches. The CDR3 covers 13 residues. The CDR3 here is CASSKNQGAAYTF. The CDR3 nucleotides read TGTGCCAGCAGCAAAAACCAGGGGGCTGCCTACACCTTC.

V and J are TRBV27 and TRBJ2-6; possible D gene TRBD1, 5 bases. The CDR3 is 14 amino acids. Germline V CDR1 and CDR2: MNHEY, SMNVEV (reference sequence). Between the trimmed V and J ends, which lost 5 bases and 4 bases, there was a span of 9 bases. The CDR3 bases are TGTGCCAGCAGTAGGGGCGCGGGGGCCAACGTCCTGACTTTC. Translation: CASSRGAGANVLTF.

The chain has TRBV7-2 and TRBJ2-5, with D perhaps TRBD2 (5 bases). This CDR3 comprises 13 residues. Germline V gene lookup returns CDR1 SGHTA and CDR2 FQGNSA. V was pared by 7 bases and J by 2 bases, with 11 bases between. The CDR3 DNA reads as TGTGCCAGCACCGGACTGCAACAAGAGACCCAGTACTTC. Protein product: CASTGLQQETQYF.

This chain's CDR3 is CASSQPRDRANYGYTF. In DNA, the CDR3 is TGCGCCAGCAGCCAACCCCGGGACAGGGCAAACTATGGCTACACCTTC. The chain is built from TRBV4-1 and TRBJ1-2, with 9 bases that match TRBD1. Per the germline V gene, CDR1 is MGHRA and CDR2 is YSYEKL. The CDR3 covers 16 residues. The V gene end was trimmed by 2 bases and the J gene end by 2 bases; junction bases not matched to a gene: 6.

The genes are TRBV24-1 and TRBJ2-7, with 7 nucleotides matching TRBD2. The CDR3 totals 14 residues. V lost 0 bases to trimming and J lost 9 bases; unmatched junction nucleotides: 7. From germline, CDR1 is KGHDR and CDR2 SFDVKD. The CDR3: CATSDLVDKRGQYF. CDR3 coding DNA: TGTGCCACCAGTGATTTGGTGGACAAGCGGGGGCAGTACTTC.

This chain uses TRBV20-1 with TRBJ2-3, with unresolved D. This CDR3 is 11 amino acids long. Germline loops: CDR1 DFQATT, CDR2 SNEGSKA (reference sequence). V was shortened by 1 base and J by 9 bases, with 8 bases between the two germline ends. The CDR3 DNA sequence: TGCAGTGCTAGAGTTATAGCCACGCAGTATTTT. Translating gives CSARVIATQYF.

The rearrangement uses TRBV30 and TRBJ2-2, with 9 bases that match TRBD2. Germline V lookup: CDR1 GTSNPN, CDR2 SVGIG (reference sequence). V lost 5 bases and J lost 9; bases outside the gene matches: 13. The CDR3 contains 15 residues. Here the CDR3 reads CAWDLGLAGIRELFF. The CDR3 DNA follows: TGTGCCTGGGACTTGGGGCTAGCGGGAATCCGGGAGCTGTTTTTT.

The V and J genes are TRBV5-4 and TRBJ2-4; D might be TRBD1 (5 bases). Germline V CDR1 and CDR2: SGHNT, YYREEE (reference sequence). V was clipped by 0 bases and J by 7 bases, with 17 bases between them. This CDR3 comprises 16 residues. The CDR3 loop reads CASSLGTGRNRNIQYF. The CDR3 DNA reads TGTGCCAGCAGCTTGGGTACAGGTCGAAACCGGAACATTCAGTACTTC.

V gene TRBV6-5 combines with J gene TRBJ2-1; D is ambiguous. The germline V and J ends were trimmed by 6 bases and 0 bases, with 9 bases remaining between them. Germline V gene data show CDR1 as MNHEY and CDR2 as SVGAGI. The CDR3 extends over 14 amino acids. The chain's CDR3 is CASRYPRSYNEQFF. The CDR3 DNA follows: TGTGCCAGCAGGTACCCTCGCTCCTACAATGAGCAGTTCTTC.

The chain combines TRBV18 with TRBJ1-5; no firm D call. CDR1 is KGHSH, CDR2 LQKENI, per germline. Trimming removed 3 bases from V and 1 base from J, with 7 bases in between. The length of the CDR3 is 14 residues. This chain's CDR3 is CASSPDGSNQPQHF. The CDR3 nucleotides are TGTGCCAGCTCACCTGACGGGAGCAATCAGCCCCAGCATTTT.

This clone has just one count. This chain's CDR3 is CASSAMDRGSSYEQYF. The CDR3 DNA is TGTGCCAGCAGTGCGATGGACAGGGGGTCCTCCTACGAGCAGTACTTC. V gene TRBV27 combines with J gene TRBJ2-7, with 10 nucleotides matching TRBD1. The CDR3 is 16 residues long. Per germline, CDR1 MNHEY and CDR2 SMNVEV (reference sequence). The ends lost 5 bases at V and 0 bases at J; junction bases unmatched: 7.

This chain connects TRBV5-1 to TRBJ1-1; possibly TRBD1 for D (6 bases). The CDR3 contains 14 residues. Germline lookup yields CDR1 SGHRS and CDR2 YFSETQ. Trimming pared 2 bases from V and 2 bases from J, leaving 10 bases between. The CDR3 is CASSFGTPNTEAFF. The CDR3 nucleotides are TGCGCCAGCAGCTTCGGGACACCAAACACTGAAGCTTTCTTT. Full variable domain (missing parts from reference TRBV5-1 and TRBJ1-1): KAGVTQTPRYLIKTRGQQVTLSCSPISGHRSVSWYQQTPGQGLQFLFEYFSETQRNKGNFPGRFSGRQFSNSRSEMNVSTLELGDSALYLCASSFGTPNTEAFFGQGTRLTVV.

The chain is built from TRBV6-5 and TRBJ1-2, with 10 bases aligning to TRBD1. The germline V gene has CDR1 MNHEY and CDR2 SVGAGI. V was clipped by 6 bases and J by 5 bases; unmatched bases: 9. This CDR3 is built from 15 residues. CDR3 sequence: CASSSRGQGRYGYTF. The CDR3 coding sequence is TGTGCCAGCAGCTCACGGGGACAGGGGCGTTATGGCTACACCTTC.

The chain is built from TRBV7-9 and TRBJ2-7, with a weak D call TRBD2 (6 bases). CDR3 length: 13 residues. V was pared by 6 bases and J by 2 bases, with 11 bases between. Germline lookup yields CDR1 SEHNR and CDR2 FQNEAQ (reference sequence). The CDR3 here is CASSTPGAYEQYF. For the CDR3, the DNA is TGTGCCAGCAGTACCCCGGGGGCCTACGAGCAGTACTTC.

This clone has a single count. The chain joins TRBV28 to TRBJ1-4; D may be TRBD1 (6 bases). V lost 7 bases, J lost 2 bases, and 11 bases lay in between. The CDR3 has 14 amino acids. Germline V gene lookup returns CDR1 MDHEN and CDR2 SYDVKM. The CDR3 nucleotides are TGTGCCAGCAAGGGGGTGTCGACTAATGAAAAACTGTTTTTT. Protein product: CASKGVSTNEKLFF.

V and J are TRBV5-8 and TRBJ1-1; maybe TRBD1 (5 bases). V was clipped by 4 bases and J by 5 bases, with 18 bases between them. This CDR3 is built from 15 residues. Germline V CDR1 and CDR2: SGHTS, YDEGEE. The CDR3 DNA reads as TGTGCCAGCAGCCCCTGGGGGGGAGATTCTACTGAAGCTTTCTTT. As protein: CASSPWGGDSTEAFF.

CDR3 sequence: CATSDPGTSGFDEQFF. Written as DNA, the CDR3 is TGTGCCACCAGTGATCCCGGGACTAGCGGTTTCGATGAGCAGTTCTTC. The V call is TRBV24-1, the J call TRBJ2-1, with 11 bases lining up with TRBD2. Germline V gene sequence: CDR1 KGHDR, CDR2 SFDVKD. Trimming at V came to 3 bases and at J to 8 bases, leaving 8 bases not matched to a gene. The CDR3 covers 16 residues.

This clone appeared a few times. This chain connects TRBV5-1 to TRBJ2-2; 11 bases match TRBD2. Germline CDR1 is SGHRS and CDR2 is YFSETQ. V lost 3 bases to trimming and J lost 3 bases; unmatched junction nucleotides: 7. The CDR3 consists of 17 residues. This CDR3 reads CASSSRTSGRHTGELFF. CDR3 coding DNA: TGCGCCAGCAGCTCCCGGACTAGCGGGCGTCACACCGGGGAGCTGTTTTTT.

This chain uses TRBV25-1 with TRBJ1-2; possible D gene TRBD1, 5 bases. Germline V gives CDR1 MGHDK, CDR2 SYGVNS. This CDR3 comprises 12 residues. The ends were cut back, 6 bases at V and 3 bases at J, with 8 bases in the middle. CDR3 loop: CASRKGDYGYTF. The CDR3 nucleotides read TGTGCCAGCAGAAAAGGGGACTATGGCTACACCTTC.

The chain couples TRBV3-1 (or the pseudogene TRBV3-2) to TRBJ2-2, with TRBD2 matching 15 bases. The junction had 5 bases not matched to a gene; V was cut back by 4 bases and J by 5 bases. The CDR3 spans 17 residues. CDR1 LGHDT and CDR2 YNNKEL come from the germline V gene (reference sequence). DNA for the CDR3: TGTGCCAGCAGCCGGGGACTAGCGGGAGGCTATACCGGGGAGCTGTTTTTT. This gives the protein CASSRGLAGGYTGELFF.

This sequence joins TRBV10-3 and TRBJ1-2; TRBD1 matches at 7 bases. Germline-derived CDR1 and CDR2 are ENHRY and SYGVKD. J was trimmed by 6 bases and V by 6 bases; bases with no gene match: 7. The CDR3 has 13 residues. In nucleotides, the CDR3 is TGTGCCATCAGAACTACCGGGACAGATGGCTACACCTTC. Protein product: CAIRTTGTDGYTF.

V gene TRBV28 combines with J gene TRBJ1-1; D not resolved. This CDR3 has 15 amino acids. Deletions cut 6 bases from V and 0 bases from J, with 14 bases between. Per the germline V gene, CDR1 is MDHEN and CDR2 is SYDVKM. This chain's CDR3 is CASRSGGTLNTEAFF. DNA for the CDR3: TGTGCCAGCAGATCCGGAGGAACATTGAACACTGAAGCTTTCTTT. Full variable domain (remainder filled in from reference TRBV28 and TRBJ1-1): DVKVTQSSRYLVKRTGEKVFLECVQDMDHENMFWYRQDPGLGLRLIYFSYDVKMKEKGDIPEGYSVSREKKERFSLILESASTNQTSMYLCASRSGGTLNTEAFFGQGTRLTVV.

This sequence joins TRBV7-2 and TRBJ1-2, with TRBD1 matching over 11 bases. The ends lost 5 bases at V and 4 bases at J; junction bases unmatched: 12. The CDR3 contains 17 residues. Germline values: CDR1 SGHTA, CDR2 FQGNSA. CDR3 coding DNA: TGTGCCAGCAGCAAGGACAGGGGGCTATCAACTACCTATGGCTACACCTTC. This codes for CASSKDRGLSTTYGYTF.